This T cell receptor (beta chain) is drawn from a study of cytomegalovirus exposure and HLA in healthy donors. PCR employed 60 Vbeta and 13 Jbeta primers. TCRdb keeps only in-frame clones here, not all; method: immunoSEQ multiplex PCR. Found here are approximately 200,000 clones, approximately 83% of them singletons; the top ten hold roughly 0.095%. CDR3 length: 15 amino acids. Germline loops: CDR1 MNHEY, CDR2 SMNVEV (reference sequence). Between the trimmed V and J ends, which lost 5 bases and 9 bases, there was a span of 17 bases. The sequence was collected from a boy younger than 10 in good health and CMV-seronegative. Material for sequencing was PBMCs. The J gene is TRBJ1-6, the V gene TRBV27; D is uncertain. The CDR3 bases are TGTGCCAGCAGTCTCCAGGCCGCCCCCCGTTCACCCCTCCACTTT. Translation gives CASSLQAAPRSPLHF.